This T cell receptor (beta chain) comes out of a study of blood T cell repertoires in COVID-19. Study background: Samples taken during acute and convalescent COVID-19 were collected in the United States, Italy and Spain. T cells, B-cell-depleted T cells, or PBMCs supplied cDNA or gDNA.

In the authors' methods: From reference gene primer amplification, estimates of nucleated cell counts were derived. TCRdb's copy holds only in-frame clones and misses some; the assay was immunoSEQ multiplex PCR. V, J and clone size reflect that table, while D and trimming were determined from the DNA. The sample lists 150,000 or so clones; just over 90% were seen once. Trimming removed 0 bases at V and 5 bases at J, with 11 bases between. This CDR3 contains 15 residues. Germline CDR1 is MNHEY and CDR2 is SVGEGT. Material: peripheral blood. The sequence was obtained from a man in his late teens or twenties with acute or convalescent COVID-19. V is TRBV6-2 or TRBV6-3 and J is TRBJ1-5, with a weak D call TRBD1 (5 bases). CDR3 sequence reads: CASSYSRQWDQPQHF. The DNA of the CDR3 is TGTGCCAGCAGTTACTCGCGACAGTGGGATCAGCCCCAGCATTTT.